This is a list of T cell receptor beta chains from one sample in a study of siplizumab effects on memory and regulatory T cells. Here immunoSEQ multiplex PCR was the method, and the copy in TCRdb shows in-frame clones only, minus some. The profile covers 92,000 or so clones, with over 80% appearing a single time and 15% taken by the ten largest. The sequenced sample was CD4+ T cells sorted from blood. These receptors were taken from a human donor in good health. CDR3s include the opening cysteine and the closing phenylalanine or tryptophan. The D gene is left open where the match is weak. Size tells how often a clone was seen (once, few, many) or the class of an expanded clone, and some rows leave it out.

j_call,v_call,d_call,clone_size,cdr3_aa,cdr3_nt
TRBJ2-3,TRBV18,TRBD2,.,CASSPPGLRERQYF,TGTGCCAGCTCACCGCCGGGGTTGCGGGAGAGGCAGTATTTT
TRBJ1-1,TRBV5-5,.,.,CASSHSGLQNTEAFF,TGTGCCAGCAGTCATTCCGGGTTACAGAACACTGAAGCTTTCTTT
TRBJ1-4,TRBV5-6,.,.,CASSLFSRPGTEKLFF,TGTGCCAGCAGCTTGTTCTCTCGTCCAGGGACTGAAAAACTGTTTTTT
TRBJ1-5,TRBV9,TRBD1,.,CASSAGGQGGQPQHF,TGTGCCAGCAGCGCAGGTGGACAGGGTGGCCAGCCCCAGCATTTT
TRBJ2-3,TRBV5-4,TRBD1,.,CASSQDRGDTQYF,TGTGCCAGCAGCCAGGACAGGGGGGATACGCAGTATTTT
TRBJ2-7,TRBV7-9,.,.,CASSLEGTESSYEQYF,TGTGCCAGCAGCTTAGAGGGGACGGAGAGCTCCTACGAGCAGTACTTC
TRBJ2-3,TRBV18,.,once,CASSPGAADTQYF,TGTGCCAGCTCACCAGGGGCCGCAGATACGCAGTATTTT
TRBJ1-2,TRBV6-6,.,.,CASTRGGPSYGYTF,TGTGCCAGCACCCGGGGGGGGCCCAGCTATGGCTACACCTTC
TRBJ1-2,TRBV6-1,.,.,CASLRWGGEGYTF,TGTGCAAGTCTGAGGTGGGGGGGCGAGGGCTACACCTTC
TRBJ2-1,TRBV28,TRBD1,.,CASSARTGRTYNEQFF,TGTGCCAGCAGTGCCCGGACAGGGCGGACCTACAATGAGCAGTTCTTC
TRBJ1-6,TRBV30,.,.,CAWSGQSSYNSPLHF,TGTGCCTGGAGTGGTCAGAGCTCCTATAATTCACCCCTCCACTTT
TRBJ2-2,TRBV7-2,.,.,CASSFMGKPTGELFF,TGTGCCAGCAGCTTTATGGGCAAGCCGACCGGGGAGCTGTTTTTT
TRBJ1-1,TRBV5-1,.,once,CASKTTGTLNTEAFF,TGCGCCAGCAAGACCACAGGGACCTTGAACACTGAAGCTTTCTTT